Listed below are T cell receptor beta chains from one sample, sequenced in a study of OX40 agonist ivuxolimab in advanced cancers. Method: immunoSEQ multiplex PCR; TCRdb's copy keeps in-frame clones and lacks some. The sample holds 20,000 to 25,000 clones, 60% to 80% seen once. The sequences come from CD4+ or CD8+ T cells sorted from blood, collected in a trial of the OX40 agonist ivuxolimab. The source of these receptors is an adult with an advanced solid tumor such as melanoma, head and neck, liver or kidney cancer. Both conserved end residues are part of each CDR3. A D gene is named only where the DNA matches it firmly. Rows give clone size only sometimes, using once, few, many, or a class for an expanded clone.

>TRBJ1-1|TRBV7-9|-|-|14
CASSLEGRGTEAFF
TGTGCCAGCAGCTTAGAGGGGCGGGGCACTGAAGCTTTCTTT
>TRBJ2-1|TRBV27|-|-|13
CASSLTLNNEQFF
TGTGCCAGCAGTTTAACCCTCAACAATGAGCAGTTCTTC
>TRBJ2-7|TRBV10-3|once|TRBD1|12
CAIKGTGEEQYF
TGTGCCATCAAAGGGACAGGGGAAGAGCAGTACTTC
>TRBJ1-2|TRBV21-1|-|-|14
CASSLKGGEYGYTF
TGTGCCAGCAGCCTAAAGGGGGGAGAATATGGCTACACCTTC
>TRBJ2-1|TRBV4-1|-|TRBD2|16
CASSQKGTRSYDEQFF
TGCGCCAGCAGCCAGAAGGGGACTAGGAGTTATGATGAGCAGTTCTTC
>TRBJ1-4|TRBV7-9|-|-|14
CASSFGGLGEKLFF
TGTGCCAGCAGCTTTGGGGGGCTCGGTGAAAAACTGTTTTTT
>TRBJ1-4|TRBV5-6|-|-|18
CASSSGQVQFATNEKLFF
TGTGCCAGCAGCTCCGGACAAGTTCAATTTGCAACTAATGAAAAACTGTTTTTT
>TRBJ1-6|TRBV11-2|-|-|12
CASSLVNSPLHF
TGTGCCAGCAGCTTAGTTAATTCACCCCTCCACTTT
>TRBJ2-1|TRBV11-2|few|-|18
CASSLDPRVPTPYNEQFF
TGTGCCAGCAGCTTAGATCCGAGGGTACCGACACCGTACAATGAGCAGTTCTTC
>TRBJ2-7|TRBV19|-|-|15
CASKNLNTGDLRQYF
TGTGCCAGTAAAAACCTCAATACCGGGGACTTGCGGCAGTACTTC
>TRBJ1-1|TRBV19|few|-|14
CASSITHKNTEAFF
TGTGCCAGTAGTATCACCCACAAGAACACTGAAGCTTTCTTT
>TRBJ1-1|TRBV6-5|few|-|15
CASTAPQGRGAEAFF
TGTGCCAGCACCGCTCCACAGGGAAGAGGGGCTGAAGCTTTCTTT
>TRBJ1-5|TRBV7-6|-|-|14
CASSSGAFNQPQHF
TGTGCCAGCAGCTCCGGGGCCTTCAATCAGCCCCAGCATTTT
>TRBJ1-4|TRBV11-2|-|-|16
CASSLDFGKFDEKLFF
TGTGCCAGCAGCTTAGATTTCGGGAAGTTTGACGAAAAACTGTTTTTT
>TRBJ2-1|TRBV2|-|-|13
CASSEVPPEGQFF
TGTGCCAGCAGTGAGGTCCCTCCCGAGGGGCAGTTCTTC
>TRBJ2-7|TRBV6-1|once|-|12
CASSESSYEQYF
TGTGCCAGCAGTGAAAGCTCCTACGAGCAGTACTTC
>TRBJ1-1|TRBV11-3|-|TRBD1|14
CASSLAGTVSEAFF
TGTGCCAGCAGCTTAGCCGGGACAGTTTCTGAAGCTTTCTTT
>TRBJ1-5|TRBV10-3|-|-|12
CAISESGQPQHF
TGTGCCATCAGTGAGTCTGGTCAGCCCCAGCATTTT
>TRBJ1-1|TRBV7-2|-|TRBD1|16
CASSLVTGPGGTEAFF
TGTGCCAGCAGCTTAGTGACAGGGCCGGGGGGCACTGAAGCTTTCTTT
>TRBJ1-2|TRBV6-5|large|-|13
CASSFTGLEGYTF
TGTGCCAGCAGTTTCACAGGTCTGGAGGGCTACACCTTC
>TRBJ2-7|TRBV5-5|-|-|13
CASSLAASYEQYF
TGTGCCAGCAGCTTAGCCGCTTCCTACGAGCAGTACTTC
>TRBJ1-6|TRBV2|-|-|13
CASSDRVNSPLHF
TGTGCCAGCAGTGACAGGGTTAATTCACCCCTCCACTTT
>TRBJ1-2|TRBV6-5|-|-|15
CASSYGGTKIGGYTF
TGTGCCAGCAGTTACGGGGGGACCAAAATCGGTGGCTACACCTTC
>TRBJ1-1|TRBV4-1|once|-|13
CASGQNRNTEAFF
TGCGCCAGCGGACAGAACAGGAACACTGAAGCTTTCTTT
>TRBJ2-3|TRBV10-1|-|TRBD2|14
CASTGGGTGDTQYF
TGCGCCAGCACTGGCGGGGGGACCGGCGATACGCAGTATTTT
>TRBJ1-5|TRBV4-1|-|-|15
CASSQDRYRNQPQHF
TGCGCCAGCAGCCAAGATCGGTACAGGAATCAGCCCCAGCATTTT
>TRBJ1-5|TRBV10-3|-|-|14
CAIGGSVSDQPQHF
TGTGCCATCGGGGGTTCAGTCTCCGATCAGCCCCAGCATTTT
>TRBJ1-1|TRBV27|-|-|14
CASSLRGGNTEAFF
TGTGCCAGCAGTTTAAGAGGAGGTAACACTGAAGCTTTCTTT
>TRBJ1-2|TRBV11-2|-|TRBD1|16
CASSPAGTGAYYGYTF
TGTGCCAGCAGCCCAGCCGGGACAGGGGCCTACTATGGCTACACCTTC
>TRBJ1-2|TRBV23-1|-|-|17
CASSQSVRTLLNYGYTF
TGCGCCAGCAGTCAATCGGTCAGAACCCTTCTTAACTATGGCTACACCTTC
>TRBJ2-3|TRBV9|-|-|15
CASSVVAGSTDTQYF
TGTGCCAGCAGCGTAGTGGCGGGGAGCACAGATACGCAGTATTTT
>TRBJ1-3|TRBV5-4|-|TRBD1|14
CASSSQGAGNTIYF
TGTGCCAGCAGCTCCCAGGGGGCTGGAAACACCATATATTTT
>TRBJ2-1|TRBV9|-|TRBD2|15
CASSVLSGIGGEQFF
TGTGCCAGCAGCGTTCTAAGCGGGATAGGCGGTGAGCAGTTCTTC
>TRBJ2-7|TRBV19|once|-|13
CASSIGLSYEQYF
TGTGCCAGTAGTATAGGGCTTTCCTACGAGCAGTACTTC
>TRBJ2-5|TRBV10-3|-|TRBD1|17
CATLNSNRGRGEETQYF
TGTGCCACACTAAACTCAAACAGGGGGCGCGGGGAAGAGACCCAGTACTTC
>TRBJ1-2|TRBV5-6|once|-|15
CASSLGGGWDDGYTF
TGTGCCAGCAGCTTGGGTGGGGGCTGGGACGATGGCTACACCTTC
>TRBJ2-7|TRBV30|-|-|15
CAWSVGNGAFYEQYF
TGTGCCTGGAGTGTCGGAAACGGGGCTTTCTACGAGCAGTACTTC